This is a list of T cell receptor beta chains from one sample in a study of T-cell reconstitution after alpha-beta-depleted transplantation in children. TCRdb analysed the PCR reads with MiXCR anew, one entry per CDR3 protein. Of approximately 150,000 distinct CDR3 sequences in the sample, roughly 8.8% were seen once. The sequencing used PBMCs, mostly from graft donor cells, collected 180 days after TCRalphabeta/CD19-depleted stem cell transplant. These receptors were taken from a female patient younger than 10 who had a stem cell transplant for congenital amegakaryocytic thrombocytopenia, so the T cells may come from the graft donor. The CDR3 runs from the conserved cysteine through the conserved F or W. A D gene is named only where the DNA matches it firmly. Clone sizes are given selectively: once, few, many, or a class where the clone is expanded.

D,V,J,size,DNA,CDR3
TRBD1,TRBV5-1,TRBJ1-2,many,TGCGCCAGCAGCGCTCGACAGGGAGCCAACTATGGCTACACCTTC,CASSARQGANYGYTF
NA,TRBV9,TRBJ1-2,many,TGTGCCAGCAGCGCCGACCCCAGACAGGCACCGACCGCTACCTTC,CASSADPRQAPTATF
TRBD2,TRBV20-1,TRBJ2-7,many,TGCAGTGCGCCGACTAGCGGGAGTACCAACGAGCAGTACTTC,CSAPTSGSTNEQYF
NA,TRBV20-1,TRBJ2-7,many,TGCAGTGCAAAAGACATCCACTACGAGCAGTACTTC,CSAKDIHYEQYF
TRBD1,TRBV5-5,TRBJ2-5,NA,TGTGCCAGCAGCTTTTTTTGGACAGGGCGTATTCACCAAGAGACCCAGTACTTC,CASSFFWTGRIHQETQYF
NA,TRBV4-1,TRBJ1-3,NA,TGCGCCAGCAGCCAAGGGTCAGGAAACACCATATATTTT,CASSQGSGNTIYF
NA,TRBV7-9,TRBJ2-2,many,TGTGCCAGCAGCCCCCCTCTCGGGGAGCTGTTTTTT,CASSPPLGELFF
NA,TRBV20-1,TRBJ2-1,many,TGCAGTGCTAGGAAGGAACTAGGTCTGGAGCAGTTCTTC,CSARKELGLEQFF
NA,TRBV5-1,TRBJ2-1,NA,TGCGCCAGCAGCTTGGCGCCATCGAGCTCCTACAATGAGCAGTTCTTC,CASSLAPSSSYNEQFF
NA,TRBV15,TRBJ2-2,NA,TGTGCCACCAGCAGAGATTCCGGGAGTCCCGGGGAGCTGTTTTTT,CATSRDSGSPGELFF
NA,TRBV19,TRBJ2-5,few,TGTGCCAGTAGTATGTTAGGGGAGACCCAGTACTTC,CASSMLGETQYF
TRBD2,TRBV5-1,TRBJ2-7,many,TGCGCCAGCAGTCAAATAGCGGGAGGGACCTACGAGCAGTACTTC,CASSQIAGGTYEQYF
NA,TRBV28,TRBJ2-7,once,TGTGCCATGGGCCCCGGGACCCTCTCCTACGAGCAGTACTTC,CAMGPGTLSYEQYF
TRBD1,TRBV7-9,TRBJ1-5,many,TGTGCCAGCAGCTTAGGGGGCCAGGGGGACAATCAGCCCCAGCATTTT,CASSLGGQGDNQPQHF
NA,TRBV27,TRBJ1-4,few,TGTGCCAACTTGAGGACGCGACGGGAAAAACTGTTTTTT,CANLRTRREKLFF
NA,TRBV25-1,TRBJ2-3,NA,TGTGCCAGCAGTGAATATAACAGGGGCGGGGGAGATACGCAGTATTTT,CASSEYNRGGGDTQYF
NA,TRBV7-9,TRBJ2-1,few,TGTGCCAGCAGTACACCCGTGGCGGGCTCTAGGAATGAGCAGTTCTTC,CASSTPVAGSRNEQFF
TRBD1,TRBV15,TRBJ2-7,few,TGTGCCACCAGCAGACGACCGGGACAGGGATTTTACGAGCAGTACTTC,CATSRRPGQGFYEQYF
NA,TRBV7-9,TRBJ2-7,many,TGTGCCAGCAACCTAGGGACGGCCGAGCAGTACTTC,CASNLGTAEQYF
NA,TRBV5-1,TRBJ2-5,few,TGCGCCAGCCAACCATCGGCGGGGCCACAAGAGACCCAGTACTTC,CASQPSAGPQETQYF
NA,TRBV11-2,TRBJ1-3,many,TGTGCCAGCAGCTTAAATCCACTCTCTGGAAACACCATATATTTT,CASSLNPLSGNTIYF
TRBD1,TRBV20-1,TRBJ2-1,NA,TGCAGTGCTAGACCCTACGGGACAGGGAGGCCCTACAATGAGCAGTTCTTC,CSARPYGTGRPYNEQFF
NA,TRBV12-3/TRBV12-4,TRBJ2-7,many,TGTGCCAGCAGCATGGACTCCCACTGGGATGAGCAGTACTTC,CASSMDSHWDEQYF
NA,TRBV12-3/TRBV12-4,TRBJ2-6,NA,TGTGCCAGCAGTCCCTGGGGGACTGGGGCCAACGTCCTGACTTTC,CASSPWGTGANVLTF
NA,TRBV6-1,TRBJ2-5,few,TGTGCCAGCAGTGAGGGGGGATCGTATAGACAAGAGACCCAGTACTTC,CASSEGGSYRQETQYF
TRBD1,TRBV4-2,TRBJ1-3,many,TGTGCCAGCAGCCAGGAACCGACAGGGGGTTACTCTGGAAACACCATATATTTT,CASSQEPTGGYSGNTIYF
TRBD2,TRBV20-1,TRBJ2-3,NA,TGCAGTGCTAGCGTAGCGGGGCTAACAGATACGCAGTATTTT,CSASVAGLTDTQYF
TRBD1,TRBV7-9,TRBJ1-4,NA,TGTGCCAGCAGCTCCCGGACAGGGCAAAAACTGTTTTTT,CASSSRTGQKLFF
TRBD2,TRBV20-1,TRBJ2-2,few,TGCAGTGCCCGGACTAGCGGGAGTGCGAACACCGGGGAGCTGTTTTTT,CSARTSGSANTGELFF
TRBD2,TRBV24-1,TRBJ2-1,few,TGTGCCACCAGTGATTTCCCCGGGACTAGCGGGACGGTCTACAATGAGCAGTTCTTC,CATSDFPGTSGTVYNEQFF
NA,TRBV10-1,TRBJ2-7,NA,TGCGCCAGCAGTGATGGCTATATCGTCTCCGAGCAGTACTTC,CASSDGYIVSEQYF
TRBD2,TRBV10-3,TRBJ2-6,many,TGTGCCATCAGACCAAACCTAGCGGGAGCTTCTGGGGCCAACGTCCTGACTTTC,CAIRPNLAGASGANVLTF
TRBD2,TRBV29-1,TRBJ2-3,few,TGCAGCGTTTTCGCGGGGGGAACCTCAGATACGCAGTATTTT,CSVFAGGTSDTQYF
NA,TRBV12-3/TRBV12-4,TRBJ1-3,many,TGTGCCTCTAAAAGGGGGGCTGGAAACACCATATATTTT,CASKRGAGNTIYF
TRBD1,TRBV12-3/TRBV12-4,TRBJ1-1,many,TGTGCCAGCAGTTTAGCACTTGGGACAGAGAACACTGAAGCTTTCTTT,CASSLALGTENTEAFF
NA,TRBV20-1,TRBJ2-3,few,TGCAGTGCTAGAGACCCTTCGTGGAGCCTCACAGATACGCAGTATTTT,CSARDPSWSLTDTQYF
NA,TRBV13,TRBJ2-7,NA,TGTGCCAGCAGCTCCTTTTTGGGGCGGGCCGAGCAGTACTTC,CASSSFLGRAEQYF
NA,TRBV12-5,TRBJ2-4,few,TGTGCTAGTGACTGGGACTTCCTCCGGGTTCAGTACTTC,CASDWDFLRVQYF
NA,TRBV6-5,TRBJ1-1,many,TGTGCCAGCAGTTACGGAACAGGGTTGAACACTGAAGCTTTCTTT,CASSYGTGLNTEAFF
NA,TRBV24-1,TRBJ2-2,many,TGTGCCACCAGTGACACAGGGCGGAACACCGGGGAGCTGTTTTTT,CATSDTGRNTGELFF
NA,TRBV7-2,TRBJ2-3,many,TGTGCCAGCAGCTTAGCGGGGGGCCAAGATACGCAGTATTTT,CASSLAGGQDTQYF
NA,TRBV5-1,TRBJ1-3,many,TGCGCCAGCACCGATGGCCGGAGCTCTGGAAACACCATATATTTT,CASTDGRSSGNTIYF
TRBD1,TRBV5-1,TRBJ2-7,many,TGCGCCAGCAGCTTTAATCCGGGACAGGGCTACGAGCAGTACTTC,CASSFNPGQGYEQYF
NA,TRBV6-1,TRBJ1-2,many,TGTGCCAGCAGGGCGTTGGCAGTCGGGAGTAGAGGCTACACCTTC,CASRALAVGSRGYTF
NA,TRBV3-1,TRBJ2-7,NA,TGTGCCAGCAGCCATCGGGGGCCCTACGAGCAGTACTTC,CASSHRGPYEQYF
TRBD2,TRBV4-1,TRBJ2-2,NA,TGCGCCAGCAGCCAAGGGTTAGCGGGAGTTACCGGGGAGCTGTTTTTT,CASSQGLAGVTGELFF
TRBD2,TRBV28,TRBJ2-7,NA,TGTGCCAGCAGCCCGGGACTAGCGGGATCCGAGCAGTACTTC,CASSPGLAGSEQYF
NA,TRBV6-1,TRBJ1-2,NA,TGTGCCAGCAGTCAACTACAGGGAGATGGCTACACCTTC,CASSQLQGDGYTF
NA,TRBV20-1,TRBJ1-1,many,TGCAGTGTAATATTCAGCACTGAAGCTTTCTTT,CSVIFSTEAFF
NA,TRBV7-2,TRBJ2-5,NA,TGTGCCAGCAGCTTAGCGCAGCGGCAAGAGACCCAGTACTTC,CASSLAQRQETQYF
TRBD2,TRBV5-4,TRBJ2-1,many,TGTGCCAGCAGCTTACCGGGACTAGGAACAAAGGAGCAGTTCTTC,CASSLPGLGTKEQFF
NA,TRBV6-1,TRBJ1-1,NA,TGTGCCAGCAGTGACAGGGTCCCATTAACGTGGACTGAAGCTTTCTTT,CASSDRVPLTWTEAFF
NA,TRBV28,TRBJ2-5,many,TGTGCCAGCAGCGAAGGTCCGGAAGAGACCCAGTACTTC,CASSEGPEETQYF
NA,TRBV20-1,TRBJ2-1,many,TGCAGCTGCATCGGACAGCTCTCCTACAATGAGCAGTTCTTC,CSCIGQLSYNEQFF
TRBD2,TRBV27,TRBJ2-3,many,TGTGCCAGCAGTTTATTAGCGGGGGGGCCCACAGATACGCAGTATTTT,CASSLLAGGPTDTQYF